Listed below are T cell receptor beta chains from one sample, sequenced in a study of blood T cells in healthy people across ages. TCRdb re-analysed the 5' RACE reads in MiXCR, keeping a single row per CDR3 protein. This table has about 1 million distinct CDR3 sequences, less than 50% appearing once. Material: blood. These receptors were obtained from a woman aged 55-69 years in good health. Both conserved end residues are part of each CDR3. A D gene is named only where the DNA matches it firmly. Clone size, where shown, is once, few, many, or a class for clones that have expanded.

CASSPHPGEQYF | TGTGCCAGCAGCCCTCATCCCGGCGAGCAGTACTTC | TRBJ2-7 | few | TRBV7-6 | NA
CASSQDRVLGTQYF | TGTGCCAGCAGCCAAGATCGCGTCCTGGGGACCCAGTACTTC | TRBJ2-5 | NA | TRBV3-1 | NA
CSVTGTSGRLDTQYF | TGCAGCGTTACCGGGACTAGCGGGAGGCTTGATACGCAGTATTTT | TRBJ2-3 | many | TRBV29-1 | TRBD2
CASNHQGSEQYF | TGTGCCAGCAACCATCAGGGCTCCGAGCAGTACTTC | TRBJ2-7 | NA | TRBV27 | NA
CASTRITGGGYGYTF | TGTGCCAGCACCAGGATCACAGGGGGCGGCTATGGCTACACCTTC | TRBJ1-2 | NA | TRBV6-5 | TRBD1
CASGSMNEQFF | TGTGCCAGCGGGAGTATGAATGAGCAGTTCTTC | TRBJ2-1 | NA | TRBV9 | NA
CSPGQANQPQHF | TGCAGTCCGGGACAGGCCAATCAGCCCCAGCATTTT | TRBJ1-5 | NA | TRBV20-1 | TRBD1
CSARGRTSGRAGYNEQFF | TGCAGTGCTAGGGGGCGGACTAGCGGGAGGGCCGGCTACAATGAGCAGTTCTTC | TRBJ2-1 | NA | TRBV20-1 | TRBD2
CAIQHPGASGANVLTF | TGTGCCATACAACATCCGGGGGCCTCTGGGGCCAACGTCCTGACTTTC | TRBJ2-6 | NA | TRBV2 | NA
CASSVAPQYGETQYF | TGTGCCAGCAGCGTAGCCCCTCAGTACGGGGAGACCCAGTACTTC | TRBJ2-5 | few | TRBV9 | NA
CSASPSGTLSYEQYF | TGCAGTGCCTCACCTAGCGGGACCCTCTCCTACGAGCAGTACTTC | TRBJ2-7 | NA | TRBV20-1 | TRBD2
CASSTRLLNVLTF | TGTGCCAGCAGTACTAGACTTCTCAACGTCCTGACTTTC | TRBJ2-6 | NA | TRBV12-3/TRBV12-4 | NA
CSAASGVSYNEQFF | TGCAGTGCAGCTAGCGGGGTCTCCTACAATGAGCAGTTCTTC | TRBJ2-1 | NA | TRBV20-1 | TRBD2
CSVEARTSGGNEQFF | TGCAGCGTTGAAGCTCGTACTAGCGGGGGGAATGAGCAGTTCTTC | TRBJ2-1 | NA | TRBV29-1 | TRBD2
CASSQGGSGSQETQYF | TGCGCCAGCAGCCAGGGTGGTAGCGGGAGCCAAGAGACCCAGTACTTC | TRBJ2-5 | few | TRBV4-1 | TRBD2
CASRTGGDNQPQHF | TGTGCCAGCAGGACAGGGGGCGACAATCAGCCCCAGCATTTT | TRBJ1-5 | NA | TRBV12-3/TRBV12-4 | TRBD1
CASSLGKVLNEQFF | TGCGCCAGCAGCTTGGGTAAGGTACTGAATGAGCAGTTCTTC | TRBJ2-1 | few | TRBV5-1 | NA
CSASSLAGVTDTQYF | TGCAGTGCTAGTTCCCTAGCGGGAGTCACAGATACGCAGTATTTT | TRBJ2-3 | NA | TRBV20-1 | TRBD2
CASSLGGQAKNIQYF | TGTGCCAGCAGTTTAGGGGGTCAAGCCAAAAACATTCAGTACTTC | TRBJ2-4 | NA | TRBV12-3/TRBV12-4 | NA
CASSRGVLSDRAYEQYF | TGTGCCAGCAGCAGGGGCGTTTTGAGTGATAGAGCCTACGAGCAGTACTTC | TRBJ2-7 | few | TRBV12-3/TRBV12-4 | NA
CASSPRGDGATDTQYF | TGTGCCAGCAGCCCCCGAGGGGACGGGGCCACAGATACGCAGTATTTT | TRBJ2-3 | few | TRBV9 | NA
CASSQATGGRRSSYEQYF | TGTGCCAGCAGCCAGGCGACAGGGGGCCGTCGTAGTTCCTACGAGCAGTACTTC | TRBJ2-7 | NA | TRBV3-1 | TRBD1
CASSVGIFETQYF | TGTGCCAGCAGTGTGGGTATTTTTGAGACCCAGTACTTC | TRBJ2-5 | NA | TRBV2 | NA
CASSERDRGSEETQYF | TGTGCCAGCAGTGAACGGGACAGGGGTTCTGAGGAGACCCAGTACTTC | TRBJ2-5 | NA | TRBV2 | TRBD1
CASSHFTAGRTDTQYF | TGTGCCAGCAGCCATTTTACGGCGGGGCGCACAGATACGCAGTATTTT | TRBJ2-3 | NA | TRBV28 | NA
CATSDPRDRGTNEQFF | TGTGCCACCAGTGACCCCCGGGACAGGGGCACGAATGAGCAGTTCTTC | TRBJ2-1 | NA | TRBV24-1 | TRBD1
CASGRGSGNEQYF | TGTGCCAGCGGCAGGGGGAGCGGCAACGAGCAGTACTTC | TRBJ2-7 | few | TRBV27 | TRBD1
CASNAGTGRNEQYF | TGTGCCAGCAACGCCGGGACAGGCCGTAATGAGCAGTACTTC | TRBJ2-7 | NA | TRBV12-3/TRBV12-4 | TRBD1
CASSNTLAGHTDTQYF | TGTGCCAGCAGCAACACTCTAGCGGGACACACAGATACGCAGTATTTT | TRBJ2-3 | NA | TRBV7-8 | TRBD2
CAISPTGVNEQYF | TGTGCCATCAGTCCGACAGGGGTCAATGAGCAGTACTTC | TRBJ2-7 | NA | TRBV10-3 | TRBD1
CASSLIQGAEQYF | TGTGCCAGCAGCTTAATACAGGGGGCCGAGCAGTACTTC | TRBJ2-7 | few | TRBV11-1 | TRBD1
CASNKITSGPSYEQYF | TGCGCCAGCAACAAAATTACTAGCGGGCCCTCCTACGAGCAGTACTTC | TRBJ2-7 | NA | TRBV5-1 | TRBD2
CASSLAGKGAEQYF | TGTGCCAGCAGTCTAGCGGGAAAGGGGGCCGAGCAGTACTTC | TRBJ2-7 | many | TRBV6-6 | TRBD2
CASSFSRRRETQYF | TGTGCCAGCAGCTTCTCTCGTAGGCGGGAGACCCAGTACTTC | TRBJ2-5 | NA | TRBV7-9 | NA
CASSQEGQGRSTEAFF | TGTGCCAGCAGCCAAGAGGGTCAGGGGAGGAGCACTGAAGCTTTCTTT | TRBJ1-1 | NA | TRBV3-1 | NA
CSATIAGLSSYNEQFF | TGCAGTGCTACGATAGCGGGACTGAGCTCCTACAATGAGCAGTTCTTC | TRBJ2-1 | few | TRBV20-1 | TRBD2
CASSYGTGAGTEAFF | TGTGCCAGCAGCTACGGGACAGGGGCGGGCACTGAAGCTTTCTTT | TRBJ1-1 | many | TRBV7-9 | TRBD1
CASSPGTTTYYEQYF | TGTGCCAGCAGCCCCGGGACCACTACCTACTACGAGCAGTACTTC | TRBJ2-7 | NA | TRBV11-2 | NA
CASKGASYGYTF | TGTGCCAGCAAGGGGGCGAGCTATGGCTACACCTTC | TRBJ1-2 | NA | TRBV6-5 | TRBD1
CASGGERNYGYTF | TGTGCCAGCGGAGGGGAACGAAACTATGGCTACACCTTC | TRBJ1-2 | NA | TRBV27 | NA
CASSASPPDTQYF | TGTGCCAGCAGCGCCAGTCCGCCGGATACGCAGTATTTT | TRBJ2-3 | few | TRBV9 | NA
CAISVSIGTSGNNEQYF | TGTGCCATCAGTGTATCGATAGGGACTAGCGGGAACAATGAGCAGTACTTC | TRBJ2-4 | NA | TRBV10-3 | TRBD2
CASSSGTGSRGTQYF | TGTGCCAGCAGTTCAGGGACAGGGTCTAGGGGGACCCAGTACTTC | TRBJ2-5 | NA | TRBV12-3/TRBV12-4 | TRBD1
CSAARPGSNLVEWYF | TGCAGTGCTGCCAGACCGGGATCAAATCTAGTCGAATGGTACTTC | TRBJ2-7 | few | TRBV20-1 | NA
CASSTASEKLFF | TGTGCCAGCAGTACCGCCTCAGAAAAACTGTTTTTT | TRBJ1-4 | NA | TRBV6-5 | NA
CASKSSDSYEQYF | TGTGCCAGCAAATCCTCGGATTCCTACGAGCAGTACTTC | TRBJ2-7 | few | TRBV27 | NA
CASSLWDSSYEQYF | TGCGCCAGCAGCTTGTGGGACAGCTCCTACGAGCAGTACTTC | TRBJ2-7 | NA | TRBV5-1 | TRBD1
CASRPGTGLGETQYF | TGTGCCAGCAGGCCCGGGACAGGACTCGGAGAGACCCAGTACTTC | TRBJ2-5 | few | TRBV12-3/TRBV12-4 | TRBD1
CASSQDPPQGNYGYTF | TGTGCCAGCAGCCAAGATCCCCCACAGGGCAACTATGGCTACACCTTC | TRBJ1-2 | few | TRBV4-2 | NA
CATSRVRARETQYF | TGTGCCACCAGCAGAGTCCGCGCCCGAGAGACCCAGTACTTC | TRBJ2-5 | few | TRBV15 | NA
CVSSFGGAEDTQYF | TGTGTCAGCAGTTTCGGGGGGGCGGAAGATACGCAGTATTTT | TRBJ2-3 | NA | TRBV6-2/TRBV6-3 | TRBD2
CASSSPIDVNIQYF | TGCGCCAGCAGCTCCCCTATAGATGTAAACATTCAGTACTTC | TRBJ2-4 | few | TRBV5-1 | NA
CASSHIKTGEQFF | TGTGCCAGCAGCCACATAAAAACGGGGGAGCAGTTCTTC | TRBJ2-1 | few | TRBV3-1 | NA
CSARDQARGFGANVLTF | TGCAGTGCTAGAGACCAGGCCCGGGGGTTTGGGGCCAACGTCCTGACTTTC | TRBJ2-6 | NA | TRBV20-1 | NA
CASSYAGGNMNTEAFF | TGTGCCAGCAGTTACGCCGGGGGAAACATGAACACTGAAGCTTTCTTT | TRBJ1-1 | once | TRBV6-5 | NA
CSAPTSNSPGELFF | TGCAGTGCTCCGACTAGCAATAGTCCCGGGGAGCTGTTTTTT | TRBJ2-2 | NA | TRBV20-1 | TRBD2
CAWGEGQATNEKLFF | TGTGCCTGGGGGGAGGGACAGGCAACTAATGAAAAACTGTTTTTT | TRBJ1-4 | NA | TRBV30 | TRBD1
CSAQTGTSGGTLSTDTQYF | TGCAGTGCTCAAACCGGGACTAGCGGGGGGACCTTAAGCACAGATACGCAGTATTTT | TRBJ2-3 | NA | TRBV20-1 | TRBD2
CASSPRSVGELFF | TGTGCCAGCAGCCCGAGGAGCGTTGGGGAGCTGTTTTTT | TRBJ2-2 | NA | TRBV7-9 | NA
CASSENPPHPSYEQYF | TGTGCCAGCAGCGAAAACCCCCCACACCCCTCCTACGAGCAGTACTTC | TRBJ2-7 | NA | TRBV7-4 | NA